This T cell receptor beta chain is drawn from a study of T cell repertoires in cytomegalovirus infection. At the level of the study: A matching HLA type, together with CMV infection, was signaled by public TCR beta signatures.

TCRdb redid the calling of the reads with MiXCR, one entry per CDR3 protein. The sample holds about 130,000 distinct CDR3 sequences, roughly a quarter seen once. Study-level results: The study identified carriers of CMV plus the relevant HLA from cumulative public TCR beta family frequency. HLA-C-restricted CMV-specific TCR beta clonotypes prevailed in the ex vivo response.

CDR1 LGHNA and CDR2 YSLEER come from the germline V gene. Trimming cost V 4 bases and J 4 bases, with 13 bases left between them. This CDR3 comprises 14 residues. A word on this clonotype: Its antigen is unknown.

The clonotype was recovered from a human donor in good health (CMV status not recorded). Some clones in this sample may be carry-over from other donors' samples. The chain employs TRBV4-3 and TRBJ2-5; D assignment may be TRBD1 or TRBD2 (6 bases each). The sample taken for sequencing was PBMCs, sequenced either directly or after in vitro stimulation (not recorded which). CDR3 loop: CASSLGLGAETQYF. DNA for the CDR3: TGCGCCAGCAGCCTGGGACTGGGGGCAGAGACCCAGTACTTC.